The entry below describes one T cell receptor beta chain. There are a few counts of this clonotype. The target of this receptor is not known. One base away there is no much larger clone; base qualities are not given. The data stem from a study of vaccination and CD4 T cells after COVID-19 (dated by TCRdb to the early 2020s). Turning to the overall study: Convalescent patients had a positive SARS-CoV-2 result on nasal swab PCR, and of these patients, nine had mild disease and one had severe disease. Post-COVID blood samples were collected from convalescent patients a median of approximately 93 days after diagnosis, with a range of about 30 to 161 days. In under twelve COVID-19 convalescent patients and a few infection-naive healthy vaccine recipients, researchers compared the spike-specific CD4+ TCR repertoire from before mRNA vaccination with the repertoire from after. In control cultures, a CEFX viral epitope pool was used as positive control, an HIV-1 Nef peptide pool was used as negative control, or no peptide was added. Culture stimuli were overlapping spike peptide pools from SARS-CoV-2 and from the common cold coronaviruses HCoV-NL63, HCoV-OC43 and HCoV-229E. Post-vaccine blood samples were obtained a median of around 74 days after the second vaccine dose, with a range of roughly 13 to 250 days. Each participant got two doses of either the Pfizer-BioNTech BNT162b2 vaccine (n=8) or the Moderna mRNA-1273 vaccine (n=2). The convalescent cohort included six males and four females, with two Hispanic individuals, seven Caucasians, two Asians and one multiracial person.

CDR1 and CDR2 are read off the germline V gene (reference sequence) as DFQATT and SNEGSKA. The cysteine opens and the phenylalanine closes a CDR3 of 14 amino acids. The read is trimmed to its CDR3 DNA, 42 bases read in frame from base 1. Between the V and J ends, shortened by 3 bases and 0 bases respectively, the junction contains 11 bases. Study-wide conclusions, independent of this receptor: In convalescent patients, a median around 90% of post-vaccine SARS-CoV-2-reactive clones were detected only after vaccination, suggesting vaccine-specific priming. The number of convalescent patients in the study was relatively small, and the study did not examine early timepoints following natural infection. Nearly all vaccine-specific clones in convalescent patients (304 of 307) were mono-reactive for SARS-CoV-2 spike rather than cross-reactive with common cold coronaviruses. An increase in the median number of SARS-CoV-2-reactive clonotypes from roughly 20 after infection to a few dozen after vaccination was observed, but the change was not found to be significant.

The receptor library was made with PCR. At the Johns Hopkins FTIC core, DNA from the cultured CD4+ T cells underwent TCR sequencing with the Oncomine TCR Beta short-read assay. Genomic DNA was extracted from the cultured CD4+ T cells with the QIAamp micro DNA kit. Oncomine TCR Beta libraries from cultured CD4+ T cells were pooled using unique dual indexes and sequenced on an Illumina iSeq 100. For the original study's pipeline: Non-productive sequences were filtered out, and CDR3s that did not start with C, did not end with F or W, or were shorter than 7 amino acids were discarded. The MANAFEST web application was used to identify antigen-specific clonotypes by comparing peptide-stimulated wells against reference wells and other culture wells. For a clone to be called positive, the clone needed an FDR below 0.05, an odds ratio above 5, and a productive frequency above 0.1% in at least two of three replicate wells. Clonotypes that were significantly expanded in both SARS-CoV-2 spike wells and at least one common cold coronavirus spike condition were defined as cross-reactive. Levenshtein distances (stringdist) and unrooted phylogenetic trees (ape) in R version 3.6.1 were used to assess CDR3 homology. TCRdb reprocessing: public reads trimmed at Q25 with fastp, clones called with MiXCR, in-frame beta chains kept. Identical CDR3 proteins give one entry, which carries the most common genes and DNA. The V and J calls shown here were made by TCRdb, not taken from the authors' results. The sample records 12,000 to 15,000 distinct CDR3 sequences, 27% of which are singletons. Around 8% of the sample is taken by the ten largest.

According to the study, the label for this sample's treatment or condition signals: roughly 11-day PBMC culture with coronavirus spike peptide pools or control peptides (ViraFEST assay). To expand antigen-specific T cells with peptide pools and then pick out the expanded clonotypes through TCR sequencing, the study relied on the ViraFEST assay. The positive SARS-CoV-2 PCR tests of the convalescent patients were dated from March to December 2020, before the Alpha, Beta and Delta variants emerged in the United States. PBMCs were cultured at around 2 million per well in IMDM supplemented with approximately 5% human AB serum and about 10 IU/ml IL-2, with around 10 ug/ml peptide pools added. On days 3 and 7, half of the culture medium was replaced with fresh IL-2-containing medium. CD4+ T cells were isolated after approximately ten days of culture through negative selection using the EasySep CD4+ T cell isolation kit. Ficoll-Paque Plus gradient centrifugation was used to isolate PBMCs from whole blood, and the isolated PBMCs were then either used fresh or cryopreserved at -140C. Each culture condition was generally run in triplicate wells.

Sequencing input: CD4+ T cells from blood, cultured in vitro. The sequence is built from TRBV20-1 and TRBJ1-2, with no reliable assignment of the D segment. This sequence originates from a human donor who had recovered from COVID-19. The CDR3 region has the sequence CSASDEHPNYGYTF. The nucleotide sequence reads as follows: TGCAGTGCTAGTGACGAACACCCTAACTATGGCTACACCTTC.